This TCR beta chain was identified in a study of blood T cell repertoires in COVID-19. The overall study: Nucleic acid was either cDNA or gDNA, and it came from T cells, B-cell-depleted T cells, or PBMCs.

Per germline, CDR1 MNHEY and CDR2 SVGAGI. The CDR3 has 13 residues. Deletions cut 2 bases from V and 8 bases from J, with 10 bases between. Authors' analysis steps: It was from reference gene primer amplification that nucleated cell counts were estimated. Repertoires were generated with immunoSEQ multiplex PCR, while TCRdb's copy carries only in-frame clones and drops some. V and J calls and clone size follow that table, whereas D and trimming were derived from the DNA. Of roughly 250,000 clones in the sample, 86% were seen once. Enrolled during active infection, Seattle patients were then followed longitudinally.

The TCR sequence derives from a woman under 40 with COVID-19, enrolled during active disease. The rearrangement uses TRBV6-5 and TRBJ2-1, with D possibly TRBD2 on 5 matching bases. The sample taken for sequencing was peripheral blood. The CDR3 is CASSYPNGDEQFF. CDR3 in DNA: TGTGCCAGCAGTTACCCGAACGGGGATGAGCAGTTCTTC.